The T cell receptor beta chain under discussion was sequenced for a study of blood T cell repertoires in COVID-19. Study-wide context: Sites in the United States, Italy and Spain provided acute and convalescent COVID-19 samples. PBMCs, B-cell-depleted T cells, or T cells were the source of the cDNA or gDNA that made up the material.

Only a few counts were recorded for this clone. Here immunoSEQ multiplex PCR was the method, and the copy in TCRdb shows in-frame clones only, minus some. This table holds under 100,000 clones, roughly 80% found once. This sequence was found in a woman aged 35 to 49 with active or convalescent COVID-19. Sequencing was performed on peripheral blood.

The CDR3 DNA reads TGTGCCAGCAGCCAAGATCGGAGGTGGGGCTACACCTTC. Translated: CASSQDRRWGYTF. This chain links TRBV4-2 with TRBJ1-2, with D hard to call. This CDR3 has 13 residues. In germline, CDR1 is LGHNA, CDR2 YNFKEQ. Between the trimmed V and J ends, which lost 0 bases and 8 bases, there was a span of 10 bases.